The 13 T cell receptor beta chains listed next were all sequenced from one sample in a study of vaccination effects on CD4 cells after COVID-19. These receptors have no known antigen. Method: immunoSEQ multiplex PCR; TCRdb's copy keeps in-frame clones and lacks some. The data contain roughly 27,000 clones, roughly two thirds of them singletons. CD4+ T cells specific for antigen were expanded with viral peptide pools by the ViraFEST assay before sequencing. Subsequent to approximately 9 days of culture, CD4+ T cells were isolated. The infection with SARS-CoV-2 (confirmed by PCR) occurred in this person between March and December 2020. Sequencing was performed on CD4+ T cells from PBMCs cultured with SARS-CoV-2 spike peptides, taken before COVID-19 vaccination. These receptors were obtained from a human donor who had a prior SARS-CoV-2 infection.

This chain links TRBV2 with TRBJ2-4, with 7 bases lining up with TRBD2. V gave up 2 bases and J gave up 6 bases; unmatched junction bases: 16. The CDR3 runs to 18 residues. In germline, CDR1 is SNHLY, CDR2 FYNNEI. The DNA for the CDR3 is TGTGCCAGCAGTGAAAGGTTGGGGTTCGCGGGAGAGGGAAACATTCAGTACTTC. Translating it yields CASSERLGFAGEGNIQYF.

The rearrangement joins TRBV4-3 to TRBJ2-7; the D gene is possibly TRBD1 (6 bases). The CDR3 has 16 residues. V gave up 0 bases and J gave up 1 base, with 13 bases separating them. From germline, CDR1 is LGHNA and CDR2 YSLEER. The CDR3: CASSQDLGRGSYEQYF. In nucleotides, the CDR3 is TGCGCCAGCAGCCAAGATCTCGGAAGGGGGTCCTACGAGCAGTACTTC.

The rearrangement joins TRBV18 to TRBJ2-1, with a possible D match to TRBD1 (6 bases). The CDR3 runs to 16 residues. Germline CDR1 reads KGHSH; CDR2 reads LQKENI. Trimming took off 1 base at V and 4 bases at J, with 14 bases between the two ends. The CDR3 nucleotides read TGTGCCAGCTCACCACTTTTTAGGACAGAGTACAATGAGCAGTTCTTC. Its protein is CASSPLFRTEYNEQFF.

CDR3 nucleotides: TGTGCCAGCAGCTTAGGGTCGGATGACTACGAGCAGTACTTC. This encodes CASSLGSDDYEQYF. The chain recombines TRBV7-2 with TRBJ2-7, with no clear D. From germline, CDR1 is SGHTA and CDR2 FQGNSA. CDR3 length: 14 amino acids. V lost 1 base and J lost 3, with 10 bases in between.

This chain connects TRBV5-1 to TRBJ2-3; possibly TRBD1 for D (5 bases). Germline loops: CDR1 SGHRS, CDR2 YFSETQ. This CDR3 contains 14 residues. V lost 6 bases to trimming and J lost 0 bases, with 11 bases between them. The CDR3 DNA sequence: TGCGCCAGCAAGGGGTGGCCTAGCACAGATACGCAGTATTTT. It yields the protein CASKGWPSTDTQYF.

The chain recombines TRBV9 with TRBJ1-3, with D possibly matching TRBD1 (5 bases). The CDR3 sequence is 16 residues long. Germline V lookup: CDR1 SGDLS, CDR2 YYNGEE. V was trimmed by 8 bases and J by 0 bases, leaving 18 bases between them. CDR3 in amino acids: CASCRDAGASGNTIYF. The CDR3 DNA reads as TGTGCCAGTTGCCGGGACGCTGGAGCCTCTGGAAACACCATATATTTT.

A few counts support this clone. V is TRBV7-9 and J is TRBJ1-2, with 11 bases identical to TRBD1. V shed 6 bases, J shed 1 base, and the junction held 1 base outside the gene matches. This CDR3 spans 14 amino acids. The V gene's germline CDR1 is SEHNR and CDR2 FQNEAQ (reference sequence). CDR3 loop: CASRGQGVNYGYTF. The CDR3, as DNA: TGTGCCAGCAGGGGACAGGGGGTTAACTATGGCTACACCTTC.

This clone was found a few times. The V call is TRBV2, the J call TRBJ2-1; possibly TRBD1 or TRBD2 for D (5 bases each). Trimming shortened V by 8 bases and J by 0 bases, and 14 bases separated the two germline ends. The CDR3 extends over 15 amino acids. The germline gives CDR1 SNHLY, CDR2 FYNNEI. The CDR3 DNA sequence: TGTGCCAGCGCGGAGGACAATAGCTCCTACAATGAGCAGTTCTTC. Its translation is CASAEDNSSYNEQFF.

J is TRBJ2-7 and V is TRBV5-1, with D possibly TRBD1 on 6 matching bases. The CDR3 runs to 13 residues. V was cut by 4 bases and J by 1 base, with 9 bases left in between. CDR1 and CDR2 from the germline V gene are SGHRS and YFSETQ. The CDR3 coding sequence is TGCGCCAGCAGCATGGACAGTTCCTACGAGCAGTACTTC. Protein: CASSMDSSYEQYF.

The chain combines TRBV24-1 with TRBJ2-1; 13 bases align to TRBD2. Per the germline V gene, CDR1 is KGHDR and CDR2 is SFDVKD. This CDR3 spans 17 amino acids. Trimming removed 2 bases from V and 9 bases from J; junction bases left unmatched: 9. The CDR3 bases are TGTGCCACCAGTGATTCTGGACTAGCGGGAGTTTCCGGTGAGCAGTTCTTC. It is translated as CATSDSGLAGVSGEQFF.

This clone has just a few counts. CDR3 sequence (DNA): TGCGCCAGCAGCTTGCCAGGGTCCACTGAAGCTTTCTTT. Encoded protein: CASSLPGSTEAFF. The V and J genes are TRBV5-1 and TRBJ1-1, with a possible D match to TRBD1 (5 bases). CDR1 SGHRS and CDR2 YFSETQ come from the germline V gene. The CDR3 is made up of 13 amino acids. The germline V and J ends were trimmed by 1 base and 4 bases, with 8 bases remaining between them. The complete variable domain, with remaining parts taken from reference TRBV5-1 and TRBJ1-1, reads KAGVTQTPRYLIKTRGQQVTLSCSPISGHRSVSWYQQTPGQGLQFLFEYFSETQRNKGNFPGRFSGRQFSNSRSEMNVSTLELGDSALYLCASSLPGSTEAFFGQGTRLTVV.

The rearrangement links TRBV10-3 to TRBJ1-1; 7 positions match TRBD1. Per the germline V gene, CDR1 is ENHRY and CDR2 is SYGVKD. V dropped 3 bases and J dropped 4; count of bases not matched to a gene: 14. This CDR3 has 17 residues. In nucleotides, the CDR3 is TGTGCCATCAGTGATTACGACCGGGACAGTGTCCTCACTGAAGCTTTCTTT. Translation gives CAISDYDRDSVLTEAFF.

CDR3 region: CATSRDFSNQPQHF. CDR3 DNA: TGTGCCACCAGCAGAGACTTTAGCAATCAGCCCCAGCATTTT. The rearrangement joins TRBV15 to TRBJ1-5; D not certain. The germline V gene has CDR1 LNHNV and CDR2 YYDKDF (reference sequence). CDR3 length: 14 amino acids. V shed 0 bases and J shed 0 bases, with 3 bases lying between them. Full variable domain (outside the CDR3, taken from reference TRBV15 and TRBJ1-5): DAMVIQNPRYQVTQFGKPVTLSCSQTLNHNVMYWYQQKSSQAPKLLFHYYDKDFNNEADTPDNFQSRRPNTSFCFLDIRSPGLGDTAMYLCATSRDFSNQPQHFGDGTRLSIL.